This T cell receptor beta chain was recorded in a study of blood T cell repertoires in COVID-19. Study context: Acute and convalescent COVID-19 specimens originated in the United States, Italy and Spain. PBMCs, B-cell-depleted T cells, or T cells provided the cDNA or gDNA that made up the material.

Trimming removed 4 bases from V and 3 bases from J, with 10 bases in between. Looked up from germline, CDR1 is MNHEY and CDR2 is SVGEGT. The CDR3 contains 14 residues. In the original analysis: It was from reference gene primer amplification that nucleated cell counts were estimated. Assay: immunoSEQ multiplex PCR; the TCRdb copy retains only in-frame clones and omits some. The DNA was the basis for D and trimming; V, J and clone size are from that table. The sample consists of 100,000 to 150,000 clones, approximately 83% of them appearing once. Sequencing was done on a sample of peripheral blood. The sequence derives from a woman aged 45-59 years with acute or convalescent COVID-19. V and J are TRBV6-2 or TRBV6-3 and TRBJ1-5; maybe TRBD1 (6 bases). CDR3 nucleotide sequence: TGTGCCAGCAGTTCTCAGGGGTTCAATCAGCCCCAGCATTTT. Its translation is CASSSQGFNQPQHF.